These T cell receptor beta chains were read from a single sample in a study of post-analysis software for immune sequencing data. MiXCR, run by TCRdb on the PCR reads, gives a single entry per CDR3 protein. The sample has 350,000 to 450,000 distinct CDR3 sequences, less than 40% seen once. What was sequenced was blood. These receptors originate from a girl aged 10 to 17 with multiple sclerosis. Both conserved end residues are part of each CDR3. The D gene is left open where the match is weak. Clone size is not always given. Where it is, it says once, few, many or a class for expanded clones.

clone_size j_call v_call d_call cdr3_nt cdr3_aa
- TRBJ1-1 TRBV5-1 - TGCGCCAGCAGCCGCGGCAGCCTGGGGGACACTGAAGCTTTCTTT CASSRGSLGDTEAFF
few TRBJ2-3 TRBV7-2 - TGTGCCAGCAGGCGAATTTCATCGGATACGCAGTATTTT CASRRISSDTQYF
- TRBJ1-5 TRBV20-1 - TGCAGTGCTAGAGAGGGTGCCCGGACAGATCAGCCCCAGCATTTT CSAREGARTDQPQHF
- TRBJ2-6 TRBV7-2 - TGTGCCAGCAGCTTAACGGTTCTAGGGGACTCTGGGGCCAACGTCCTGACTTTC CASSLTVLGDSGANVLTF
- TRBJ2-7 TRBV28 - TGTGCCAGCAAGAGCTCCGGGACACAGGGTCCCAAGCAGTACTTC CASKSSGTQGPKQYF
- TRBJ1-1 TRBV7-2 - TGTGCCAGCAGCTTAGATTCCGGGCCCAACACTGAAGCTTTCTTT CASSLDSGPNTEAFF
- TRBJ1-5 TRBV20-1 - TGCAGTGCTCCATCAGGGATACATAGCAATCAGCCCCAGCATTTT CSAPSGIHSNQPQHF
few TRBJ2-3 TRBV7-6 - TGTGCCAGCAGCTTAGAGGTGGGGGGCCAGGGGGATACGCAGTATTTT CASSLEVGGQGDTQYF
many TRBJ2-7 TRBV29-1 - TGCAGCGTTGAGGGGCCCTCCTACGAGCAGTACTTC CSVEGPSYEQYF
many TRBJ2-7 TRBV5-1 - TGCGCCAGCAGCTTGGCAAGTAATGACTACGAGCAGTACTTC CASSLASNDYEQYF
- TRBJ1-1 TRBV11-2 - TGTGCCAGCAGCTTACAGGAGGAGGGCACTGAAGCTTTCTTT CASSLQEEGTEAFF
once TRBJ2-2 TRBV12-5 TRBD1 TGTGCTAGTGGTTTGCCTACCGGGACAGGGTGGACCGGGGAGCTGTTTTTT CASGLPTGTGWTGELFF
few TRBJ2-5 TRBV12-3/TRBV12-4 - TGTGCCAGCAGCCAACGGGAACAAGAGACCCAGTACTTC CASSQREQETQYF
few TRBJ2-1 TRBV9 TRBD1 TGTGCCAGCAGCGTGGTCGACAGGGGCTATGAGCAGTTCTTC CASSVVDRGYEQFF
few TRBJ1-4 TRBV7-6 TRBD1 TGTGCCAGCAGCTTCGACAGGGGGCGAGGTGAAAAACTGTTTTTT CASSFDRGRGEKLFF
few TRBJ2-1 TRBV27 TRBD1 TGTGCCAGCAGTCCCCCCTGGGACAGGGCTGGTTACAATGAGCAGTTCTTC CASSPPWDRAGYNEQFF
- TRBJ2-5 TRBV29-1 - TGCAGCGCAGCGGGCGGATCTCCCACCTCCGAGTACTTC CSAAGGSPTSEYF
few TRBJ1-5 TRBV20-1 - TGCAGTGCTAGGGTTTTAAGGGGTCATCAGCCCCAGCATTTT CSARVLRGHQPQHF
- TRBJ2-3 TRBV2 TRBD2 TGTGCCAGCTTGACTAGCGGGGAGGCCACAGATACGCAGTATTTT CASLTSGEATDTQYF
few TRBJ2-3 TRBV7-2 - TGTGCCAGCAGCCTCGGACCCCTCACAGATACGCAGTATTTT CASSLGPLTDTQYF
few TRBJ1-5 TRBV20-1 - TGCAGTGGTAAGAACGGTCAGGATCAGCCCCAGCATTTT CSGKNGQDQPQHF
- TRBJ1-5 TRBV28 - TGTGCCAGCGGACCTGAGGAAGGCGTCAATCAGCCCCAGCATTTT CASGPEEGVNQPQHF
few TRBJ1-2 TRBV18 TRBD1 TGTGCCAGCTCACCAGATTCGAACAGGGGCTATGGCTACACCTTC CASSPDSNRGYGYTF
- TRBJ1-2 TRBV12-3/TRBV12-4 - TGTGCCAGCAGTAGGGACGCTAGCGGGTTTAGTGGCTACACCTTC CASSRDASGFSGYTF
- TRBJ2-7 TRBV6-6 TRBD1 TGTGCCAGCAGTTACGATAAGGGGGCAACCTACGAGCAGTACTTC CASSYDKGATYEQYF
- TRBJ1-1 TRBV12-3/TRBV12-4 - TGTGCCAGCAGTTTGAGAGGATGGAACACTGAAGCTTTCTTT CASSLRGWNTEAFF
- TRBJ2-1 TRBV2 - TGTGCCAGCAGTGAAGAAACCGGGGGCAAGCAGTTCTTC CASSEETGGKQFF
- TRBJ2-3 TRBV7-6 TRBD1 TGTGCCAGCAGCTCGGGACAGGTTTCGTCTTGGGATACGCAGTATTTT CASSSGQVSSWDTQYF
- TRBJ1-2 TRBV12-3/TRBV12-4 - TGTGCCAGCAGTTTAAGCGGTACCAACTATGGCTACACCTTC CASSLSGTNYGYTF
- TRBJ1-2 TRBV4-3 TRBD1 TGCGCCAGCAGCCAACCCGGACAGGGAGACTATGGCTACACCTTC CASSQPGQGDYGYTF
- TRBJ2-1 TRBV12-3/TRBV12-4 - TGTGCCAGCAAGCCCGAAGGCGCTGAAGGCTACAATGAGCAGTTCTTC CASKPEGAEGYNEQFF
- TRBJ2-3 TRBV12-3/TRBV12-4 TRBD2 TGTGCCAGCAGTCGGGGGGGAATGTTCACAGATACGCAGTATTTT CASSRGGMFTDTQYF
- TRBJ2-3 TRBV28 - TGTGCCAGCAGTTCTACGGGACACGCTAGCACAGATACGCAGTATTTT CASSSTGHASTDTQYF
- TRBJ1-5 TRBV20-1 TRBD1 TGCAGTGCTAGAGTATCAGGGGGCTACAATCAGCCCCAGCATTTT CSARVSGGYNQPQHF
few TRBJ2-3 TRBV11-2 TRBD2 TGTGCCAGCAGCTCCAATAAATTGGGACTAGCGGGGTCAGATACGCAGTATTTT CASSSNKLGLAGSDTQYF
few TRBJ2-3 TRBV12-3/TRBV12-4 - TGTGCCAGCAGACCGCGGCGCGGGGGCCTACGATTGGGCAGCACAGATACGCAGTATTTT CASRPRRGGLRLGSTDTQYF
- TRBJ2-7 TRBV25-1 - TGTGCCAGCAGTGGCAATCCCCCCTACGAGCAGTACTTC CASSGNPPYEQYF
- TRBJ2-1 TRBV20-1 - TGCAGTGCTAGTCAGGAGGAGCAGTTCTTC CSASQEEQFF
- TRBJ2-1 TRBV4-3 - TGCGCCAGCAGCCAAGAAGGCAGCGGAGAGCAGTTCTTC CASSQEGSGEQFF
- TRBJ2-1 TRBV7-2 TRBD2 TGTGCTACAGCCGGGGGGAGCTCCTACAATGAGCAGTTCTTC CATAGGSSYNEQFF
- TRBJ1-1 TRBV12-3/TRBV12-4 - TGTGCCAGCACCCTGGGAGGCAGCCAAGCTTTCTTT CASTLGGSQAFF